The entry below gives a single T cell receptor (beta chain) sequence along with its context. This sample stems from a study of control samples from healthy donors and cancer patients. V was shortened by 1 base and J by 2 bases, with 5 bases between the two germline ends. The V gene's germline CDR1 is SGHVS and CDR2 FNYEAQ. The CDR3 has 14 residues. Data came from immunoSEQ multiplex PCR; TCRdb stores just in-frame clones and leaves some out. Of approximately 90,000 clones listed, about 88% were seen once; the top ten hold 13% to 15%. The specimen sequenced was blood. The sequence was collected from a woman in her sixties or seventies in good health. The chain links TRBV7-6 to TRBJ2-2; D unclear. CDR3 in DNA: TGTGCCAGCAGCTTAGACAGAAACACCGGGGAGCTGTTTTTT. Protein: CASSLDRNTGELFF.